The entry below gives a single T cell receptor (beta chain) sequence along with its context. Authors' processing steps: Amplification from reference gene primers served as the basis for estimated nucleated cell counts. Method: immunoSEQ multiplex PCR; TCRdb's copy keeps in-frame clones and lacks some. The DNA gave D and trimming, while V, J and clone size come from that table. The sample has 150,000 to 160,000 clones, 75% to 90% seen once. V dropped 3 bases and J dropped 2; count of bases not matched to a gene: 10. The germline gives CDR1 SGHAT, CDR2 FQNNGV. The CDR3 is 17 amino acids. This entry comes from a study of blood T cell repertoires in COVID-19. On the study more broadly: Samples of COVID-19 (acute and convalescent) were obtained from the United States, Italy and Spain. In each case, the material was cDNA or gDNA derived from T cells, B-cell-depleted T cells, or PBMCs.

The rearrangement joins TRBV11-2 to TRBJ2-7; 10 bases fit TRBD1. This TCR derives from a man in his 60s with acute or convalescent COVID-19. Sequenced input: peripheral blood. The CDR3 sequence: CASSFLTDRGVPYEQYF. Here the CDR3 DNA reads TGTGCCAGCAGCTTTTTGACGGACAGGGGGGTTCCCTACGAGCAGTACTTC. The full variable domain, rest sourced from reference TRBV11-2 and TRBJ2-7, is EAGVAQSPRYKIIEKRQSVAFWCNPISGHATLYWYQQILGQGPKLLIQFQNNGVVDDSQLPKDRFSAERLKGVDSTLKIQPAKLEDSAVYLCASSFLTDRGVPYEQYFGPGTRLTVT.